The clone carrying this T cell receptor beta chain was seen more than once but under ten times. Its target is unknown. These data are taken from a study of beta chain features in type 1 diabetes. Study-wide findings and caveats: Relative to healthy donors, patients appeared to have naive, central memory and Treg TCRB repertoires that were more similar. People with Type 1 diabetes carried modestly yet significantly shorter TCRB CDR3s in all four CD4+ subsets. VDJ junctions from type 1 diabetes patients carried fewer insertions and larger deletions.

Germline lookup yields CDR1 SGDLS and CDR2 YYNGEE. The length of the CDR3 is 15 residues. J gave up 6 bases and V 4 bases, and 8 bases lay outside the gene matches. The authors reverse transcribed all of the isolated RNA, so sequencing captured expressed TCRB transcripts. About 3.57 million reads per sample were averaged for naive, central memory and regulatory samples. Generated by immunoSEQ multiplex PCR, the TCRdb table keeps only in-frame clones and is missing some. The sample lists roughly 300,000 clones, roughly 13% seen once, with under 0.02% in the top ten. The chain couples TRBV9 to TRBJ2-1, with 9 bases aligning to TRBD2. Sequences were obtained from naive CD4+ T cells from blood. The receptor comes from a man aged 30 to 39 with type 1 diabetes. The CDR3 DNA follows: TGTGCCAGCAGCCCAGGGACTAGCTGGACCAATGAGCAGTTCTTC. Translation: CASSPGTSWTNEQFF.